This T cell receptor beta chain was captured in a study of T cell responses to AZD1222 COVID-19 vaccine. Germline lookup yields CDR1 KGHSH and CDR2 LQKENI. The trim removed 2 bases at V and 4 bases at J, leaving 4 bases unmatched. The CDR3 is made up of 15 amino acids. Repertoires were generated with immunoSEQ multiplex PCR, while TCRdb's copy carries only in-frame clones and drops some. The table records 69,000 or so clones, more than 70% of them present only once. The sequence was obtained from an adult who received the MenACWY meningococcal vaccine as a control. This chain uses TRBV18 with TRBJ2-1, with 8 bases that match TRBD1. Specimen: peripheral blood, collected 28 days after the second dose of the MenACWY control vaccine. CDR3 sequence (DNA): TGTGCCAGCTCACCAATAGGACAGGGTTACAATGAGCAGTTCTTC. As protein: CASSPIGQGYNEQFF.